A selection of T cell receptor beta chains follows, all from one sample in a study of chemoradiotherapy in HPV16-positive cancers. Some clones are missing from TCRdb's copy, which holds only in-frame ones; the method was immunoSEQ multiplex PCR. The sample lists tens of thousands of clones; under 95% were seen once. This material consisted of blood, taken from a patient who underwent chemoradiotherapy. The receptors here all came from a human donor with HPV-associated anogenital cancer. Each CDR3 is given with its conserved first and last residue. D genes are given only for firm matches. Clone sizes are given selectively: once, few, many, or a class where the clone is expanded.

clone_size	v_call	j_call	d_call	cdr3_aa	cdr3_nt
-	TRBV10-2	TRBJ2-1	-	CASSDLRSSYNEQFF	TGCGCCAGCAGTGACCTGAGGAGCTCCTACAATGAGCAGTTCTTC
-	TRBV5-4	TRBJ1-2	-	CASIPGGGALGYTF	TGTGCCAGCATCCCTGGTGGGGGGGCGTTGGGCTACACCTTC
once	TRBV19	TRBJ2-7	TRBD1	CASGTGGREQYF	TGTGCCAGTGGGACAGGGGGTAGGGAGCAGTACTTC
-	TRBV7-8	TRBJ2-7	TRBD2	CASSLGSSGKSYEQYF	TGTGCCAGCAGCTTAGGTTCTAGCGGGAAATCCTACGAGCAGTACTTC
-	TRBV7-9	TRBJ2-1	-	CASSAQDEQFF	TGTGCCAGCAGCGCGCAAGATGAGCAGTTCTTC
-	TRBV18	TRBJ1-4	-	CATQGPSTNEKLFF	TGTGCCACACAGGGTCCCTCGACTAATGAAAAACTGTTTTTT
-	TRBV4-1	TRBJ2-7	-	CASSLNGGSYEQYF	TGCGCCAGCAGCCTGAACGGGGGCTCCTACGAGCAGTACTTC
-	TRBV6-1	TRBJ2-7	TRBD2	CASSVRLAGDSYEQYF	TGTGCCAGCAGTGTTAGACTAGCGGGAGATTCCTACGAGCAGTACTTC
once	TRBV25-1	TRBJ2-2	-	CASSGAGAGELFF	TGTGCCAGCAGTGGCGCGGGTGCCGGGGAGCTGTTTTTT
-	TRBV6-6	TRBJ2-5	TRBD2	CASSYPRASGQETQYF	TGTGCCAGCAGTTACCCCAGGGCTAGCGGCCAAGAGACCCAGTACTTC
once	TRBV4-1	TRBJ2-3	-	CASSQVEAGTDTQYF	TGCGCCAGCAGCCAAGTTGAGGCGGGCACAGATACGCAGTATTTT
-	TRBV6-6	TRBJ2-7	-	CASRHSYEQYF	TGTGCCAGCAGACATTCCTACGAGCAGTACTTC
-	TRBV5-4	TRBJ2-7	-	CASSLQQGPYEQYF	TGTGCCAGCAGCCTACAACAGGGACCCTACGAGCAGTACTTC
-	TRBV10-3	TRBJ2-1	TRBD2	CAIKSGTSGVTEQFF	TGTGCCATCAAATCGGGGACTAGCGGGGTCACTGAGCAGTTCTTC
-	TRBV19	TRBJ2-1	-	CASTKTPAPQGPSSYNEQFF	TGTGCCAGTACCAAAACTCCCGCCCCCCAGGGGCCTAGCTCCTACAATGAGCAGTTCTTC
-	TRBV5-1	TRBJ2-7	-	CASSFVTGPTYEQYF	TGCGCCAGCAGCTTCGTAACAGGGCCAACCTACGAGCAGTACTTC
-	TRBV5-7	TRBJ2-2	-	CASSDRYTGELFF	TGTGCCAGCAGCGACCGTTACACCGGGGAGCTGTTTTTT
-	TRBV7-9	TRBJ2-1	TRBD2	CASSLDSGGAHNEQFF	TGTGCCAGCAGCTTAGACAGCGGGGGGGCCCACAATGAGCAGTTCTTC
-	TRBV27	TRBJ1-1	-	CASRRAGTEAFF	TGTGCCAGCAGAAGGGCTGGCACTGAAGCTTTCTTT
-	TRBV5-8	TRBJ2-3	TRBD1	CASSFPGTGGRDTQYF	TGTGCCAGCAGCTTCCCCGGGACAGGGGGCAGAGATACGCAGTATTTT
-	TRBV7-2	TRBJ2-2	TRBD2	CASSLVASGRGTGELFF	TGTGCCAGCAGCTTAGTGGCTAGCGGGAGAGGCACCGGGGAGCTGTTTTTT
-	TRBV25-1	TRBJ1-1	-	CASSEIERGFEAFF	TGTGCCAGCAGTGAAATAGAACGAGGGTTTGAAGCTTTCTTT
-	TRBV15	TRBJ2-3	TRBD1	CATRKDRGRTDTQYF	TGTGCCACCAGAAAGGACAGGGGGCGAACAGATACGCAGTATTTT
-	TRBV19	TRBJ1-5	-	CASRIPGSNQPQHF	TGTGCCAGCAGAATACCTGGGAGCAATCAGCCCCAGCATTTT
-	TRBV5-1	TRBJ2-3	TRBD2	CASSSGTSGSTDTQYF	TGCGCCAGCAGCTCGGGGACTAGCGGGAGCACAGATACGCAGTATTTT
-	TRBV19	TRBJ2-7	TRBD1	CASRDRASTGGQYF	TGTGCCAGCCGGGACAGGGCATCGACGGGGGGGCAGTACTTC
-	TRBV5-4	TRBJ2-5	TRBD1	CASSLYRGETQYF	TGTGCCAGCAGCTTGTACAGGGGGGAGACCCAGTACTTC
once	TRBV5-4	TRBJ1-1	-	CASSLGQVAEAFF	TGTGCCAGCAGCTTGGGGCAGGTAGCTGAAGCTTTCTTT
-	TRBV10-3	TRBJ2-7	TRBD1	CAISVGQGFRYEQYF	TGTGCCATCAGTGTTGGACAGGGGTTCAGGTACGAGCAGTACTTC
-	TRBV7-9	TRBJ1-5	-	CASSLQGNQPQHF	TGTGCCAGCAGCTTGCAGGGCAATCAGCCCCAGCATTTT